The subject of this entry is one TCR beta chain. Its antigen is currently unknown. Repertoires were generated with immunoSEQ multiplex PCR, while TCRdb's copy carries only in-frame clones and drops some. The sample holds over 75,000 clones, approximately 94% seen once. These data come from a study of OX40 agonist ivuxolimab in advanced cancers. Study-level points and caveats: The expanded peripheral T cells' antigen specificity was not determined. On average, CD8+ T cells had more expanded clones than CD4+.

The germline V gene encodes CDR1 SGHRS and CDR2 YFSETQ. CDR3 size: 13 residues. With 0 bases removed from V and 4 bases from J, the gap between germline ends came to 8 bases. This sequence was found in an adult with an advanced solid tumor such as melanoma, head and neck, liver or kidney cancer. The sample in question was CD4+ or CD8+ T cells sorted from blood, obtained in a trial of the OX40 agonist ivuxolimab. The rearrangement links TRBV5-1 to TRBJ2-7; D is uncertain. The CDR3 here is CASSLEGAYEQYF. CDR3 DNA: TGCGCCAGCAGCTTGGAGGGTGCGTACGAGCAGTACTTC. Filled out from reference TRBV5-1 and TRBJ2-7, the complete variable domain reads KAGVTQTPRYLIKTRGQQVTLSCSPISGHRSVSWYQQTPGQGLQFLFEYFSETQRNKGNFPGRFSGRQFSNSRSEMNVSTLELGDSALYLCASSLEGAYEQYFGPGTRLTVT.